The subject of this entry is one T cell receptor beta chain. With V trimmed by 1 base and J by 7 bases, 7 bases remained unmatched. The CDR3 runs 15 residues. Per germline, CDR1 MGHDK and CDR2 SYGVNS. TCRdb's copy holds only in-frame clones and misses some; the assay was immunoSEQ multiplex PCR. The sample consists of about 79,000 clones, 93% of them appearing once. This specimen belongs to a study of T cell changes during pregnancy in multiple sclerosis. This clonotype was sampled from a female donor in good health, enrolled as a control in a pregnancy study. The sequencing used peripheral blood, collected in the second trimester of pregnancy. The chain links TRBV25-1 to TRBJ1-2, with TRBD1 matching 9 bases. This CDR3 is CASSESYRGHSGYTF. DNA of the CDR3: TGTGCCAGCAGTGAATCTTACAGGGGGCATTCTGGCTACACCTTC.